The rows below give T cell receptor beta chains drawn from one sample of a study of blood T cell repertoires in COVID-19. TCRdb's copy holds only in-frame clones and misses some; the assay was immunoSEQ multiplex PCR. The top ten hold approximately 1.3% of the sample, which has 200,000 to 250,000 clones, 70% to 90% seen once. Sequencing input: peripheral blood. These TCRs come from a man older than 75 with acute or convalescent COVID-19. CDR3s include the opening cysteine and the closing phenylalanine or tryptophan. The D gene is left open where the match is weak. Some rows have no size entry. The others give once, few or many, or a class for an expanded clone.

TRBV7-2	TRBD1	NA	TRBJ2-7	TGTGCCAGCAGCTCTGCGTCACAGGGGGCTCGGTCCTACGAGCAGTACTTC	CASSSASQGARSYEQYF
TRBV10-1	NA	NA	TRBJ1-1	TGCGCCAACCCATATTGTTCGACAGAGCGTCCTGAAGCTTTCTTT	CANPYCSTERPEAFF
TRBV28	TRBD2	NA	TRBJ2-3	TGTGCCAGCAGTTTAACGACTAGCGGGAGCCGCAGAGATACGCAGTATTTT	CASSLTTSGSRRDTQYF
TRBV7-2	TRBD1	NA	TRBJ1-5	TGTGCCAGCAGCTTAGAACAGGGGATTAACCAGCCCCAGCATTTT	CASSLEQGINQPQHF
TRBV3-1/TRBV3-2	NA	once	TRBJ2-2	TGTGCCAGCAGCCTGGGACTAGGGGGCATCGCCGGGGAGCTGTTTTTT	CASSLGLGGIAGELFF
TRBV4-3	TRBD1	NA	TRBJ2-7	TGCGCCAGCAGCCCCCCCCACGACAGGGGGCGACTACTTAGCTCCTACGAGCAGTACTTC	CASSPPHDRGRLLSSYEQYF
TRBV5-1	NA	NA	TRBJ2-1	TGCGCCAGCAGCGGCTATACAGGGTATGAGCAGTTCTTC	CASSGYTGYEQFF
TRBV16	TRBD1	NA	TRBJ2-7	TGTGCCAGCAGCCCGACCAGGACAGGGGTGAGCTACGAGCAGTACTTC	CASSPTRTGVSYEQYF
TRBV6-5	NA	NA	TRBJ1-6	TGTGCCAGCAGTTACGTAACTACTAATAATTCACCCCTCCACTTT	CASSYVTTNNSPLHF
TRBV9	NA	NA	TRBJ2-7	TGTGCCAGCAGCGTACAGGAGGGTTGGGGCGAGCAGTACTTC	CASSVQEGWGEQYF
TRBV7-2	TRBD1	NA	TRBJ1-2	TGTGCCAGCAGCGGCCCGGACAGGGATATTTTTACCTTC	CASSGPDRDIFTF
TRBV7-2	NA	once	TRBJ2-7	TGTGCCAGCAGCTTTCTATACGAGCAGTACTTC	CASSFLYEQYF
TRBV27	NA	NA	TRBJ2-7	TGTGCCAGCAGGGGGCTAGGAGAGCGGGACGAGCAGTACTTC	CASRGLGERDEQYF
TRBV11-2	NA	NA	TRBJ2-7	TGTGCCAGCAGCCCCCCTAGAGTCCCGAACTACGAGCAGTACTTC	CASSPPRVPNYEQYF
TRBV27	NA	NA	TRBJ1-1	TGTGCCAGCAGCCCATTTCTGGACAGCGCAAACACTGAAGCTTTCTTT	CASSPFLDSANTEAFF
TRBV7-6	NA	NA	TRBJ1-1	TGTGCCAGCAGCTTAGGGGAGGCAGGAGCTGAAGCTTTCTTT	CASSLGEAGAEAFF
TRBV6-5	NA	NA	TRBJ2-1	TGTGCCAGCAGTTACTCGAATCACGGCGGCAATGAGCAGTTCTTC	CASSYSNHGGNEQFF
TRBV7-9	TRBD1	NA	TRBJ2-5	TGTGCCAGCAGCTGGACAGGGGAGGGGGAGACCCAGTACTTC	CASSWTGEGETQYF
TRBV19	TRBD2	NA	TRBJ2-1	TGTGCCAGCTCGGGACTAGAATCCTACAATGAGCAGTTCTTC	CASSGLESYNEQFF
TRBV5-1	TRBD2	NA	TRBJ2-3	TGCGCCAGCAGTCTAGCGGCTACTAGCACAGATACGCAGTATTTT	CASSLAATSTDTQYF
TRBV9	TRBD2	NA	TRBJ2-3	TGTGCCAGCACTAGCGGGAGTGCGGCAGATACGCAGTATTTT	CASTSGSAADTQYF
TRBV9	TRBD2	NA	TRBJ2-3	TGTGCCAGCTGTTTCGGGACTAGGGATACGCAGTATTTT	CASCFGTRDTQYF